These T cell receptor beta chains were read from a single sample in a study of control samples from healthy donors and cancer patients. TCRdb's table, derived via immunoSEQ multiplex PCR, lists solely in-frame clones and lacks some. The sample lists some 160,000 clones, approximately 93% occurring once. The sequenced material came from blood. The receptors derive from a woman aged 40 to 49 in good health. Each CDR3 is given with its conserved first and last residue. D genes are given only for firm matches. Size tells how often a clone was seen (once, few, many) or the class of an expanded clone, and some rows leave it out.

CDR3nt	CDR3aa	v_gene	j_gene	abundance	d_gene
TGCGCCAGCAGCTTCTCGGGATCCTACAATGAGCAGTTCTTC	CASSFSGSYNEQFF	TRBV5-1	TRBJ2-1	NA	NA
TGTGCCAGCAGTCCCGCCGGGACAGGGGGCTTTCAGCCCCAGCATTTT	CASSPAGTGGFQPQHF	TRBV6-6	TRBJ1-5	NA	TRBD1
TGCGCCAGCAGCCAAGATTCGGCCAGCCGCACCGGGGAGCTGTTTTTT	CASSQDSASRTGELFF	TRBV4-3	TRBJ2-2	NA	NA
TGTGCCAGCAGTTACCCCTGGGCTACAGGGGTCACTGAAGCTTTCTTT	CASSYPWATGVTEAFF	TRBV6-5	TRBJ1-1	NA	TRBD1
TGTGCCACCAGCAGAGAGCAGCGGAGCACAGATACGCAGTATTTT	CATSREQRSTDTQYF	TRBV15	TRBJ2-3	once	NA
TGCAGTGCTACTAACACTGAAGCTTTCTTT	CSATNTEAFF	TRBV20-1	TRBJ1-1	NA	NA
TGTGCCAGCACGCCGGGACAGCGACCGAACACTGAAGCTTTCTTT	CASTPGQRPNTEAFF	TRBV6-5	TRBJ1-1	NA	TRBD1
TGTGCCAGCAGCCCAGGCGTCACAGCGAACATCGAGACCCAGTACTTC	CASSPGVTANIETQYF	TRBV11-2	TRBJ2-5	NA	NA
TGTGCCACCAGCAGAGATCATGACGCGATCTCTGGAAACACCATATATTTT	CATSRDHDAISGNTIYF	TRBV15	TRBJ1-3	NA	NA
TGCGCCAGCAGCGTGGGTAGCGGGATCACAGATACGCAGTATTTT	CASSVGSGITDTQYF	TRBV9	TRBJ2-3	NA	TRBD2
TGTGCCAGCAGCCCCCGGGGGCAGGTAACCTACGAGCAGTACTTC	CASSPRGQVTYEQYF	TRBV7-9	TRBJ2-7	NA	NA
TGTGCCAGCAGCGTCCAGGACAGGGGGCTAAATGGCTACACCTTC	CASSVQDRGLNGYTF	TRBV9	TRBJ1-2	NA	TRBD1
TGTGCCAGCAGCAAAGGGTCGGGAATCCAGGAGACCCAGTACTTC	CASSKGSGIQETQYF	TRBV7-7	TRBJ2-5	NA	NA
TGTGCCAGCAGTTCCCTCAGGGGGGGCGAGCAGTACTTC	CASSSLRGGEQYF	TRBV6-5	TRBJ2-7	NA	NA
TGTGCCAGCAGCCCGACTAGCGGGGTGGAGGGCGGGGAGCTGTTTTTT	CASSPTSGVEGGELFF	TRBV4-2	TRBJ2-2	NA	TRBD2
TGTGCCAGCAGCGTAGGAGGTAACAATGAGCAGTTCTTC	CASSVGGNNEQFF	TRBV9	TRBJ2-1	NA	NA
TGTGCCAGCAGCCTCATCACAGATACGCAGTATTTT	CASSLITDTQYF	TRBV7-9	TRBJ2-3	once	NA
TGTGCCAGCTCACCAGGACTGGGTGGCGGCTACACCTTC	CASSPGLGGGYTF	TRBV18	TRBJ1-2	NA	NA
TGTGCCAGCATTGACAGCGCAACTAATGAAAAACTGTTTTTT	CASIDSATNEKLFF	TRBV2	TRBJ1-4	NA	NA
TGTGCCAGCAGTGAGAGGGAGGTCTACAATGAGCAGTTCTTC	CASSEREVYNEQFF	TRBV25-1	TRBJ2-1	NA	NA
TGTGCCAGCAGCCAGTCGGGACTCCAGAACGCTGAAGCTTTCTTT	CASSQSGLQNAEAFF	TRBV4-2	TRBJ1-1	NA	NA
TGTGCCAGCAGTTTAATCCGTAAGGACTATGGCTACACCTTC	CASSLIRKDYGYTF	TRBV28	TRBJ1-2	NA	NA
TGTGCCAGCAGTGAATTGCTTAGCGGGGGGACTTACGAGCAGTACTTC	CASSELLSGGTYEQYF	TRBV2	TRBJ2-7	NA	TRBD2
TGTGCCAGCAGCGTAGCCGGGGGGGGGCAGTTCTTC	CASSVAGGGQFF	TRBV9	TRBJ2-1	NA	TRBD2
TGTGCCAGCAGCTTAGCGGGGATAGCGGGATTGTACACCGGGGAGCTGTTTTTT	CASSLAGIAGLYTGELFF	TRBV7-8	TRBJ2-2	NA	TRBD2
TGTGCCAGCGGTCGGGGGGGCACTGAAGCTTTCTTT	CASGRGGTEAFF	TRBV9	TRBJ1-1	NA	NA
TGTGCCAGCAGAAGCGGCAGCCGTAATGAAAAACTGTTTTTT	CASRSGSRNEKLFF	TRBV6-5	TRBJ1-4	NA	NA
TGTGCCAGCAGTAGGGTGAACACTGAAGCTTTCTTT	CASSRVNTEAFF	TRBV12-3/TRBV12-4	TRBJ1-1	NA	NA
TGTGCCAGCAGCCAAGATCTAAGTTCCGAACCAATTTCATGGAAACTGTTTTTT	CASSQDLSSEPISWKLFF	TRBV4-2	TRBJ1-4	once	NA
TGTGCCAGCAGTTACGCAACCGGTGGCGGTGATGAAGCTTTCTTT	CASSYATGGGDEAFF	TRBV6-6	TRBJ1-1	NA	NA
TGTGCCAGCAGCGAGACTAGCGGGAGCTCCTACAATGAGCAGTTCTTC	CASSETSGSSYNEQFF	TRBV9	TRBJ2-1	NA	TRBD2
TGTGCCAGCAGGTCACAGGAACGCAATCAGCCCCAGCATTTT	CASRSQERNQPQHF	TRBV27	TRBJ1-5	NA	NA
TGTGCCAGCTCACCACCGTTGGGACAGGGTCTCGAGCAGTACTTC	CASSPPLGQGLEQYF	TRBV18	TRBJ2-7	NA	TRBD1
TGTGCCAGCAGTCAGGACAGGGGCGCTTACTACACCTTC	CASSQDRGAYYTF	TRBV12-3/TRBV12-4	TRBJ1-2	NA	TRBD1
TGTGCCAGTCGAGGACAGGGCTCCTACGAGCAGTACTTC	CASRGQGSYEQYF	TRBV6-5	TRBJ2-7	NA	TRBD1
TGTGCCAGCAGCTTAGGGTGGACTAGCGGGTCCCAGGGTCAGTTCTTC	CASSLGWTSGSQGQFF	TRBV7-8	TRBJ2-1	NA	TRBD2
TGCGCCAGCAGCCAAGTCTGGGTAGCGGCTAATATCTACAATGAGCAGTTCTTC	CASSQVWVAANIYNEQFF	TRBV4-3	TRBJ2-1	NA	NA
TGCGCCAGCAGCCAAGAATTGGACAGGGGGTCCTATGGCTACACCTTC	CASSQELDRGSYGYTF	TRBV4-3	TRBJ1-2	NA	TRBD1
TGTGCCAGTAGCCGGGACAGAGGAAATCAGCCCCAGCATTTT	CASSRDRGNQPQHF	TRBV19	TRBJ1-5	once	TRBD1
TGTGCCAGCAGCCAGGACCTACCCGGGACAGGGGGCGGCTACACCTTC	CASSQDLPGTGGGYTF	TRBV14	TRBJ1-2	once	TRBD1
TGTGCCAGCAGTTTATCAGTCAAAGGTACTGAAGCTTTCTTT	CASSLSVKGTEAFF	TRBV27	TRBJ1-1	NA	NA
TGTGCCAGCAGTTATCCAGGGGGCCTTGAGCAGTTCTTC	CASSYPGGLEQFF	TRBV6-5	TRBJ2-1	NA	TRBD1
TGTGCCAGCAGTCTCGGGGACTCCTGGGAGCAGTACTTC	CASSLGDSWEQYF	TRBV6-5	TRBJ2-7	NA	NA
TGTGCCAGCACCCCCGGACAGACTAGCACTGAAGCTTTCTTT	CASTPGQTSTEAFF	TRBV6-2/TRBV6-3	TRBJ1-1	NA	NA
TGTGCCAGCAGTTTATCGTCCTCCGTTTACGAGCAGTACTTC	CASSLSSSVYEQYF	TRBV27	TRBJ2-7	NA	NA
TGTGCCAGCAGACCGGATTCGAGGACGATGTTTTTT	CASRPDSRTMFF	TRBV7-9	TRBJ1-4	NA	NA
TGTGCCAGCAGCCAAGACCCGTTTCTTCAGCCCCAGCATTTT	CASSQDPFLQPQHF	TRBV3-1/TRBV3-2	TRBJ1-5	NA	NA
TGTGCCAGCAGCTCTGGACAGGTCGGCTCTGAAGCTTTCTTT	CASSSGQVGSEAFF	TRBV7-6	TRBJ1-1	NA	TRBD1
TGTGCCAGCAGCTTAGCGGGACTAGCGGCGGAGACCCAGTACTTC	CASSLAGLAAETQYF	TRBV7-2	TRBJ2-5	NA	TRBD2
TGCAGCGCCGGACTAGCGGGGGTAACAGATACGCAGTATTTT	CSAGLAGVTDTQYF	TRBV29-1	TRBJ2-3	NA	TRBD2
TGCAGTGCTAGAGGAGAAAAACTGTTTTTT	CSARGEKLFF	TRBV20-1	TRBJ1-4	NA	NA
TGTGCCAGCAGCCAATCGCCTAGCAATCAGCCCCAGCATTTT	CASSQSPSNQPQHF	TRBV3-1/TRBV3-2	TRBJ1-5	NA	NA
TGTGCCAGCAGCCGATCCGGGACACACTACGAGCAGTACTTC	CASSRSGTHYEQYF	TRBV3-1/TRBV3-2	TRBJ2-7	NA	NA
TGTGCCAGCAGCTTGGGGGTTACTAGCGGCAATGAGCAGTTCTTC	CASSLGVTSGNEQFF	TRBV5-6	TRBJ2-1	NA	TRBD2
TGTGCCAGCAGCCTCCCCGGGGGCTACGAGCAGTACTTC	CASSLPGGYEQYF	TRBV5-6	TRBJ2-7	NA	NA
TGTGCCAGCAGTGAAGTTGGGATCGGCAGTGGGTCACCCCTCCACTTT	CASSEVGIGSGSPLHF	TRBV6-1	TRBJ1-6	NA	NA
TGCGCCAGCAGCGCCGGAGGGGCGGTTGGCTACACCTTC	CASSAGGAVGYTF	TRBV10-1	TRBJ1-2	NA	NA
TGTGCCAGCAGCCCCGGGCTAGCGGGAGTTTTAAATGAGCAGTTCTTC	CASSPGLAGVLNEQFF	TRBV9	TRBJ2-1	once	TRBD2
TGTGCCAGCCTCACGGGGGGCCCCACAGATACGCAGTATTTT	CASLTGGPTDTQYF	TRBV2	TRBJ2-3	NA	NA